Sequencing of this TCR beta chain was carried out in a study of shared clonotypes between healthy human individuals. Across the whole study: Three CD4 naive, three CD4 memory, two CD8 naive and one CD8 memory plate were used per donor.

Study results and limitations: Clonotypes which were not shared had lower generation probabilities than clonotypes that all four donors shared. Estimated clonotype richness was generally higher in naive than memory subsets.

Germline CDR1 reads SNHLY; CDR2 reads FYNNEI. Trimming removed 6 bases at V and 7 bases at J, with 16 bases between. The CDR3 spans 14 residues. This was a deep-level run. The method was immunoSEQ multiplex PCR; TCRdb's version includes in-frame clones alone and lacks a portion of them. This sample has a few million clones, with about 90% found just once. In regard to this clone: Its antigen remains unknown.

The gene calls are TRBV2 and TRBJ2-1, with a possible D match to TRBD2 (5 bases). Sequencing input: naive CD4+ T cells from PBMCs. The subset denotes: CD45RA+ positively selected. The sequence was obtained from a man aged 18 to 35 in good health. Some clones in this sample may be carry-over from other donors' samples. The CDR3 here is CASRWTDLRNEQFF. The CDR3 DNA sequence: TGTGCCAGCAGATGGACTGATCTTAGGAATGAGCAGTTCTTC.